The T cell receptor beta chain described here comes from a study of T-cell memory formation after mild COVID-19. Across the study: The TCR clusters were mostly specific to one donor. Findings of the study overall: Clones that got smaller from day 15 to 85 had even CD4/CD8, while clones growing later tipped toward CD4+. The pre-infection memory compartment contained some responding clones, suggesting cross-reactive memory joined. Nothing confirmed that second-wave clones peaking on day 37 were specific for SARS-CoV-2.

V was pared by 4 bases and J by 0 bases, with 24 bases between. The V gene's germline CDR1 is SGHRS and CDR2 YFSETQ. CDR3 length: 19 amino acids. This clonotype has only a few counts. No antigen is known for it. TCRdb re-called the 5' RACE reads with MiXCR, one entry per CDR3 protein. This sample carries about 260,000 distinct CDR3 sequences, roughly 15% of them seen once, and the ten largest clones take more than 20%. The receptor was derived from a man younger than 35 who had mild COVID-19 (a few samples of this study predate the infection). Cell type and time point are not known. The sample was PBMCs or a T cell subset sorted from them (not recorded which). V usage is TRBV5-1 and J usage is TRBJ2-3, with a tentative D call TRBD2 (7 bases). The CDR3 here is CASSLGLGGGASSTDTQYF. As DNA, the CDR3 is TGCGCCAGCAGCCTCGGCCTCGGTGGGGGGGCTTCAAGCACAGATACGCAGTATTTT.